Sequencing of this T cell receptor (beta chain) was carried out in a study of beta chain features in type 1 diabetes. Expressed TCRB transcripts were sequenced because the entire RNA isolate underwent reverse transcription. Sequenced by immunoSEQ multiplex PCR; TCRdb stores in-frame clones only, minus some. Among around 140,000 clones listed, 7% to 10% were seen once. A remark on this clone: Its antigen remains unknown.

This CDR3 is built from 14 residues. V was pared by 3 bases and J by 5 bases, with 1 base of the junction left unmatched. Germline CDR1 KGHSH, CDR2 LQKENI. Study results and caveats: Compared to healthy donors, patients appeared to have naive, central memory and Treg TCRB repertoires that were more alike. Shortening of TCRB CDR3s, moderate but significant, appeared in all four CD4+ subsets of Type 1 diabetes patients.

This TCR derives from a man younger than 40 with type 1 diabetes. The specimen sequenced was central memory CD4+ T cells from blood. The chain is built from TRBV18 and TRBJ1-5; 10 bases map to TRBD1. In DNA form, the CDR3 reads TGTGCCAGCTCACCGGGACAGGGGTATCAGCCCCAGCATTTT. It codes for CASSPGQGYQPQHF.